A selection of T cell receptor beta chains follows, all from one sample in a study of T cell repertoires in cytomegalovirus infection. MiXCR was run by TCRdb on the reads, yielding one entry per CDR3 protein. The profile shows about 500,000 distinct CDR3 sequences, more than 30% of them singletons. These receptors have no known antigen. The source material was cultured PBMCs, sampled from culture after CMV antigen stimulation. The receptor source for this set is a human donor in good health (CMV status not recorded). Some clones in this sample may be carry-over from other donors' samples. Both conserved end residues are part of each CDR3. A D gene is named only where the DNA matches it firmly. Clone size is shown for a subset of rows, as once, few, many or a class of expanded clone.

few,TRBJ2-7,TRBD2,TRBV6-2/TRBV6-3,TGTGCCAGCTGCCATCCGGGACTAGTGGTGTACGAGCAGTACTTC,CASCHPGLVVYEQYF
NA,TRBJ2-5,TRBD2,TRBV7-6,TGTGCCAGCAGCTTAGAGCGGGACCGATTCCAAGAGACCCAGTACTTC,CASSLERDRFQETQYF
few,TRBJ2-5,NA,TRBV6-1,TGTGCCAGCAGCGAAGAGGATAGTTTGGAGACCCAGTACTTC,CASSEEDSLETQYF
NA,TRBJ2-3,TRBD2,TRBV24-1,TGTGCCACCAGTGCTAGCGGGAGTTCCACAGATACGCAGTATTTT,CATSASGSSTDTQYF
NA,TRBJ2-3,TRBD2,TRBV7-2,TGTGCCAGCAGCTTTAGACTAGCGGGAGGCTCCCCAGATACGCAGTATTTT,CASSFRLAGGSPDTQYF
NA,TRBJ2-2,NA,TRBV7-9,TGTGCCAGCAGATCTACGGGGGCCTCCGGGGAGCTGTTTTTT,CASRSTGASGELFF
NA,TRBJ2-1,NA,TRBV19,TGTGCCAGTAGTAACCCACGGGCCCCAGGTGAGCAGTTCTTC,CASSNPRAPGEQFF
NA,TRBJ2-2,TRBD1,TRBV3-1,TGTGCCAGCAGCCTCCGACGGGGACAGTTGAACACCGGGGAGCTGTTTTTT,CASSLRRGQLNTGELFF
few,TRBJ2-6,TRBD1,TRBV19,TGTGCCAGTAGCCCGCTAAAGGGACAGTTCTCTGGGGCCAACGTCCTGACTTTC,CASSPLKGQFSGANVLTF
many,TRBJ1-1,NA,TRBV6-2/TRBV6-3,TGTGCCAGCATCCCCGGCGGGGTACGGGCCACTGAAGCTTTCTTT,CASIPGGVRATEAFF
NA,TRBJ2-3,NA,TRBV7-2,TGTGCCAGCAGCCCGGAACGTGCTGATACGCAGTATTTT,CASSPERADTQYF
few,TRBJ2-1,TRBD1,TRBV7-6,TGTGCCAGCAGCCAAGGGGACAGCTCCTACAATGAGCAGTTCTTC,CASSQGDSSYNEQFF
once,TRBJ2-1,NA,TRBV24-1,TGTGCCACCGAACTGTCTGGGAGGAATGAGCAGTTCTTC,CATELSGRNEQFF
few,TRBJ2-1,NA,TRBV7-2,TGTGCCAGCAGCCCAAATCCTCAGAGCTCCTACAATGAGCAGTTCTTC,CASSPNPQSSYNEQFF
NA,TRBJ2-5,NA,TRBV24-1,TGTGCCACCAGTGAAAGGGGAATGAGAGAGACCCAGTACTTC,CATSERGMRETQYF
NA,TRBJ2-1,TRBD1,TRBV5-5,TGTGCCAGCAGCTTAGCTGCGTACAGGGGAACCGAGCAGTTCTTC,CASSLAAYRGTEQFF
NA,TRBJ2-3,TRBD1,TRBV11-3,TGTGCCAGCAGCTTAAGATGGGACAGGGGAAAGAGCGGGGATACGCAGTATTTT,CASSLRWDRGKSGDTQYF
NA,TRBJ2-3,TRBD1,TRBV12-3/TRBV12-4,TGTGCCAGCAGCGGACAGGGGGCTGCTGATACGCAGTATTTT,CASSGQGAADTQYF
NA,TRBJ1-6,TRBD1,TRBV27,TGTGCCAGCAGGGCGGGACAGCTAAATTCACCCCTCCACTTT,CASRAGQLNSPLHF
NA,TRBJ2-1,TRBD2,TRBV6-5,TGTGCCAGCAGTTACTCTTTAGCGGGAGCAAGCAATGAGCAGTTCTTC,CASSYSLAGASNEQFF
few,TRBJ2-7,NA,TRBV27,TGTGCCAGCAGTCCTTCTGCCTGGGCCTACGAGCAGTACTTC,CASSPSAWAYEQYF